A few counts support the clone carrying this T cell receptor beta chain. Data came from immunoSEQ multiplex PCR; TCRdb stores just in-frame clones and leaves some out. The sample consists of around 40,000 clones, 65% to 80% of them appearing once. This record belongs to a study of chemoradiotherapy in HPV16-positive cancers. The specimen comprised blood, sampled from a patient who underwent chemoradiotherapy. The receptor's source is a human donor with HPV-associated anogenital cancer.

DNA for the CDR3: TGTGCCAGCAGTGAAGCGAGTCTGGAGAGCTCCTACAATGAGCAGTTCTTC. Its protein product is CASSEASLESSYNEQFF. This chain joins TRBV2 and TRBJ2-1; D gene unclear. CDR1 is SNHLY and CDR2 is FYNNEI in the germline V gene. The CDR3 contains 17 residues. Trimming pared 0 bases from V and 0 bases from J, leaving 12 bases between.